This paragraph covers one T cell receptor (beta chain) sequence. The antigen is not known. Trimming left V 2 bases short and J 4 bases short, with 7 bases between. Germline values: CDR1 GTSNPN, CDR2 SVGIG (reference sequence). CDR3 size: 12 residues. The source of the sample is a study of T cell responses to AZD1222 COVID-19 vaccine. General study results and limits: The donors showed a predominance of white British ancestry and of females, with possible underestimation of clonal diversity. Baseline testing showed seropositivity in only a handful of AZD1222 recipients. Repertoire sampling happened only post peak T cell response.

Assay: immunoSEQ multiplex PCR; the TCRdb copy retains only in-frame clones and omits some. The table includes 180,000 or so clones, roughly 91% detected once. Pooled in the analysis were second doses at about 4 or about 12 weeks. This specimen was peripheral blood, taken 28 days after the second AZD1222 dose. The V call is TRBV30, the J call TRBJ2-3; D ambiguous. The origin of this receptor is an adult who received the AZD1222 COVID-19 vaccine. CDR3 amino acids: CAWSTPADTQYF. DNA for the CDR3: TGTGCCTGGAGTACCCCCGCAGATACGCAGTATTTT.